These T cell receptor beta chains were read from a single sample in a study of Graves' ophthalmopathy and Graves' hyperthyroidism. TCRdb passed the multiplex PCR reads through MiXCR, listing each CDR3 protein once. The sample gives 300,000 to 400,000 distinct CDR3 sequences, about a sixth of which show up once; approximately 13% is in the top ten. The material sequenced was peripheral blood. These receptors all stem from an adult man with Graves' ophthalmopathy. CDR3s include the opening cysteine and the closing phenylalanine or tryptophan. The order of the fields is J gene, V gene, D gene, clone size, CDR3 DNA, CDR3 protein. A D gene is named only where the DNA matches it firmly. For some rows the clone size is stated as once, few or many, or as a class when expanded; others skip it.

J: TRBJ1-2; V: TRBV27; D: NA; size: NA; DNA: TGTGCCAGCAGCGTAGGTAGCGGTTACTATGGCTACACCTTC; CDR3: CASSVGSGYYGYTF
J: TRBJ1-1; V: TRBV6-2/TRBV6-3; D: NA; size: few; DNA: TGTGCCAGCAGTTACGACGCCTTCACTGAAGCTTTCTTT; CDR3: CASSYDAFTEAFF
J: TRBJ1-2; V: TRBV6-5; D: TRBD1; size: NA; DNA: TGTGCCAGCAGCTACGGACAGGGGGAGGGCTACACCTTC; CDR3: CASSYGQGEGYTF
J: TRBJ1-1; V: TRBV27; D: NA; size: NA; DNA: TGTGCCAGCAGTTTATCCCTCGGGGGACCGAGAAATACTGAAGCTTTCTTT; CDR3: CASSLSLGGPRNTEAFF
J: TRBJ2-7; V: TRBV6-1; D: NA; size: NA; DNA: TGTGCCAGCAGTGAATCCTCGGGCTCTTACTACGAGCAGTACTTC; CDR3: CASSESSGSYYEQYF
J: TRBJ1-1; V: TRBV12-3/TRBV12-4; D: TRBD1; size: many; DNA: TGTGCCAGCAGCCCGGACAGGGGGAGCAACGAAGCTTTCTTT; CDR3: CASSPDRGSNEAFF
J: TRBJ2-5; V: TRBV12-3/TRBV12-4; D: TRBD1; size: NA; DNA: TGTGCCAGCAGTTTCACGGGGACAGGGGGCGAGACCCAGTACTTC; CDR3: CASSFTGTGGETQYF
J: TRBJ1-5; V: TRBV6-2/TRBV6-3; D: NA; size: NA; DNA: TGTGCCAGCAGTTACTCGCCACCGGAGTCCACGATCAATCAGCCCCAGCATTTT; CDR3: CASSYSPPESTINQPQHF
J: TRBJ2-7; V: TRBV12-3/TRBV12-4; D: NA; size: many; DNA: TGTGCCAGCAGTTTAGTGCAGCAGCGCTACGGGCAGTACTTC; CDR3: CASSLVQQRYGQYF
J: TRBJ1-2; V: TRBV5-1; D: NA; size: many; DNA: TGCGCCAGCAGCTCAACCGGGACGGCCTATGGCTACACCTTC; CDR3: CASSSTGTAYGYTF
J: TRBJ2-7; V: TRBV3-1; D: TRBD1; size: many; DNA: TGTGCCAGCAGCCAAGAGACGACAGGGGGCGAGCAGTACTTC; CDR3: CASSQETTGGEQYF
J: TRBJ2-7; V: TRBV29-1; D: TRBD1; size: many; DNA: TGCAGCGTGGGGCGACCGGGACAGAGGAGCTCCTACGAGCAGTACTTC; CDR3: CSVGRPGQRSSYEQYF
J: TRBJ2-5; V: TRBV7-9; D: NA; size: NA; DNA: TGTGCCAGCAGCTTAGATTGGATAAAAGAGACCCAGTACTTC; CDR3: CASSLDWIKETQYF
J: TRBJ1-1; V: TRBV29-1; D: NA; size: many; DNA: TGCAGCGTTGAGACTGAAGCTTTCTTT; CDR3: CSVETEAFF
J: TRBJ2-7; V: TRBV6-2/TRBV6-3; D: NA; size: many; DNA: TGTGCCAGCACGGGGAGGTACGAGCAGTACTTC; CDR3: CASTGRYEQYF
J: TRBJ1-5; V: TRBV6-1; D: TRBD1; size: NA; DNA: TGTGCCAGCAGTGCGGGACAGGGGGCTCCTCGGAATCAGCCCCAGCATTTT; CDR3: CASSAGQGAPRNQPQHF
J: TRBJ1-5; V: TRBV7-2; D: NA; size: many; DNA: TGTGCCAGCAGCTTAGGAGGGTTAAGCAATCAGCCCCAGCATTTT; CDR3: CASSLGGLSNQPQHF
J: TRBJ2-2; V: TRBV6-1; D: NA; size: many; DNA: TGTGCCAGCAGTGAGACAGGCACGAACACCGGGGAGCTGTTTTTT; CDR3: CASSETGTNTGELFF